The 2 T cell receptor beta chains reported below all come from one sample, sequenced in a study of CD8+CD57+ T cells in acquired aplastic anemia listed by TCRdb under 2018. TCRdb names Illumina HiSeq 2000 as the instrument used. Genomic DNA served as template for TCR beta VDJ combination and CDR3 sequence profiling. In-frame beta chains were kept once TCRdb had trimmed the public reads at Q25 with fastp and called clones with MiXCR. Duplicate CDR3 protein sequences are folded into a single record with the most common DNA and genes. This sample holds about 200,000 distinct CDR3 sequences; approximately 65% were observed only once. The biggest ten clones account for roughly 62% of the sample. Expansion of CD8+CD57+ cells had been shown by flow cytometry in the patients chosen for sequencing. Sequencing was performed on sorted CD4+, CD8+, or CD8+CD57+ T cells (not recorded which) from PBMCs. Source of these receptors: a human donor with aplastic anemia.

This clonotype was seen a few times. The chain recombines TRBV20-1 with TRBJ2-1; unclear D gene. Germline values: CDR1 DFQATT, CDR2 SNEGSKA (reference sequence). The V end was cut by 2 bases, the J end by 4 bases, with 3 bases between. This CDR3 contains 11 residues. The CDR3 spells CSARPYNEQFF. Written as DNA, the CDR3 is TGCAGTGCTAGACCATACAATGAGCAGTTCTTC.

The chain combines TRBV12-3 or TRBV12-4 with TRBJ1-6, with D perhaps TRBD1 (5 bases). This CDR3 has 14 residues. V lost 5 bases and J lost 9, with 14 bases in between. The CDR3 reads CASSPPGLGSPLHF. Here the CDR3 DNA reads TGTGCCAGCAGTCCCCCAGGGCTAGGTTCACCCCTCCACTTT.